This entry concerns a single T cell receptor beta chain. This sample was taken from a study of blood T cell repertoires in COVID-19. Study-wide context: Collection of acute and convalescent COVID-19 samples took place in the United States, Italy and Spain.

CDR1 SGHTA and CDR2 FQGNSA come from the germline V gene. After removal of 3 bases from V and 4 bases from J, the junction contained 11 bases not matched to a gene. This CDR3 has 16 amino acids. Generated by immunoSEQ multiplex PCR, the TCRdb table keeps only in-frame clones and is missing some. Among more than 90,000 clones, more than 60% were seen once, and the ten largest hold roughly 6%. The sequence was obtained from a man between 65 and 85 years old with acute or convalescent COVID-19. The sequenced sample was peripheral blood. This rearrangement joins TRBV7-2 to TRBJ2-7; TRBD2 matches 8 bases. CDR3 bases: TGTGCCAGCAGCTTCCCTCCGACTAGCGTGGGATACGAGCAGTACTTC. Translated, it gives CASSFPPTSVGYEQYF.